The clone carrying this T cell receptor (beta chain) has more than one count but fewer than ten. Its antigen is unknown. V lost 4 bases, J lost 3 bases, and 4 bases stayed unmatched. This CDR3 has 13 amino acids. CDR1 and CDR2 (germline): SQVTM, ANQGSEA. Libraries were prepared by immunoSEQ multiplex PCR; TCRdb keeps only in-frame clonotypes and omits some of them. The table lists about 360,000 clones, around 86% of them singletons. The sample belongs to a study of cytomegalovirus exposure and HLA in healthy donors. Findings and caveats of the study: The authors enumerated 180 or so TCR beta chains as linked to cytomegalovirus. TCR clusters originating in the first cohort tended to co-occur in the 120 validation repertoires, according to a later analysis.

This chain joins TRBV29-1 and TRBJ1-2, with 8 bases identical to TRBD1. The sample was PBMCs. This TCR came from a woman aged 18-35 years in good health and CMV-seronegative. The CDR3 DNA sequence: TGCAGCGTTGTACAGGGGGTCGACTATGGCTACACCTTC. As protein: CSVVQGVDYGYTF.